This T cell receptor beta chain was profiled in a study of blood T cell repertoires in COVID-19. The assay was immunoSEQ multiplex PCR, and TCRdb's table has in-frame clones only and misses some. The sample has fewer than 60,000 clones; 82% are singletons. This receptor was obtained from a man older than 75 with COVID-19, enrolled during active disease. The sequencing sample was made of peripheral blood.

CDR3 in amino acids: CASSPTGPNSPLHF. For the CDR3, the DNA is TGTGCCAGCAGCCCGACAGGACCTAATTCACCCCTCCACTTT. The chain carries TRBV7-3 and TRBJ1-6; the D gene is possibly TRBD1 (6 bases). Germline V gene data show CDR1 as SGHTA and CDR2 as FQGTGA. This CDR3 spans 14 amino acids. V lost 5 bases to trimming and J lost 6 bases, with 11 bases between them.